A selection of T cell receptor beta chains follows, all from one sample in a study of blood T cells in healthy people across ages. TCRdb reprocessed the 5' RACE reads via MiXCR and lists one record per CDR3 protein. Among about 1,400,000 distinct CDR3 sequences listed, roughly 40% were seen once. Sequenced input: blood. These receptors all stem from a woman between 18 and 29 years old in good health. Each CDR3 is given with its conserved first and last residue. Some rows have no size entry. The others give once, few or many, or a class for an expanded clone.

v_gene,abundance,CDR3aa
TRBV9,NA,CASSVVRGLAGAMHEQYF
TRBV9,NA,CASSERTSIHEQYF
TRBV7-9,NA,CASSPPSGNEQFF
TRBV27,NA,CASSPGTGWDTQYF
TRBV2,NA,CASSDSGPADTQYF
TRBV6-2/TRBV6-3,few,CASSYSKLSGSRSSYNEQFF
TRBV4-1,few,CASSQDAQGGQWAGNEQFF
TRBV12-3/TRBV12-4,NA,CASSVYRESGYTF
TRBV7-2,NA,CASSFIPGSSYNEQFF
TRBV20-1,few,CSARGGTSFLFF
TRBV20-1,few,CSAPPGGPRMNTEAFF
TRBV21-1,NA,CASSKAGGWYEQYF
TRBV20-1,NA,CSAGLAGINEQFF
TRBV18,NA,CASSPPGQGLSNQPQHF
TRBV4-1,few,CASSQEWLADRETQYF
TRBV20-1,few,CSASSPHSYEQYF
TRBV3-1,few,CASSHHGLAYNEQFF
TRBV29-1,NA,CSVGKTQYF
TRBV7-9,NA,CASSLLRTSGAEDTQYF